This T cell receptor beta chain is from a study of blood T cell repertoires in COVID-19. Overall study: Acute-phase and convalescent COVID-19 samples originated in the United States, Italy and Spain. PBMCs, B-cell-depleted T cells, or T cells were the source of the cDNA or gDNA that made up the material.

After removal of 4 bases from V and 8 bases from J, the junction contained 10 bases not matched to a gene. The germline V gene encodes CDR1 MNHEY and CDR2 SVGAGI. This CDR3 is built from 15 residues. In the authors' workflow: Amplified reference gene primers provided the basis for estimating nucleated cell counts. Measured with immunoSEQ multiplex PCR; TCRdb has only the in-frame clones, and not every one. The V and J calls and clone size come from that table; D and trimming were worked out from the DNA. The sample carries some 120,000 clones, 80% recorded once. The V gene is TRBV6-5, the J gene TRBJ1-2, with 10 bases matching TRBD1. This clonotype was sampled from a human donor in a cohort sampled during active COVID-19. The sample comprised peripheral blood. CDR3 residues: CASSSRDRGTMGYTF. The CDR3, as DNA: TGTGCCAGCAGTTCCCGGGACAGGGGTACTATGGGCTACACCTTC.